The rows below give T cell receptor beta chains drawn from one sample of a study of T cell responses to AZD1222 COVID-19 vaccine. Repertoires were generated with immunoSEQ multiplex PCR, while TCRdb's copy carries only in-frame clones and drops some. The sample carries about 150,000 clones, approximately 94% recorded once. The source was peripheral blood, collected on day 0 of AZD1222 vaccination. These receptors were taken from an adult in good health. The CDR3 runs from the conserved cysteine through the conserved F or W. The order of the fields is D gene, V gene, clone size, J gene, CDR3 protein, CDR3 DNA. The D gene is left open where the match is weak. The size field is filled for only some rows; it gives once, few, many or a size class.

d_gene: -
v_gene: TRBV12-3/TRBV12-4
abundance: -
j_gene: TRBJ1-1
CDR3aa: CASSSGGNTEAFF
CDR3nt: TGTGCCAGCAGCTCCGGCGGGAACACTGAAGCTTTCTTT

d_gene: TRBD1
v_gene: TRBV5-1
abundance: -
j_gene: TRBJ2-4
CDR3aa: CASSPMLTGQSDIQYF
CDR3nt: TGCGCCAGCAGCCCTATGCTGACAGGGCAATCGGACATTCAGTACTTC

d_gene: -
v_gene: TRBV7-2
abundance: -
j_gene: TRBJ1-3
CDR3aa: CASSLAGGYSGNTIYF
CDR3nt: TGTGCCAGCAGCTTAGCCGGGGGTTACTCTGGAAACACCATATATTTT

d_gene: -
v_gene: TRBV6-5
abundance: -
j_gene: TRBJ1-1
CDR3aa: CASSYSIPGPNTEAFF
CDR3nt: TGTGCCAGCAGTTACTCGATTCCAGGGCCGAACACTGAAGCTTTCTTT

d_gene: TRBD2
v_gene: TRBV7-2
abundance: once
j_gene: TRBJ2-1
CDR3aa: CASSSPPGLAGAYNEQFF
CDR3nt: TGTGCCAGCAGCTCCCCCCCGGGACTAGCGGGAGCCTACAATGAGCAGTTCTTC

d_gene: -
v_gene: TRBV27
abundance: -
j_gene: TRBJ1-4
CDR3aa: CASSSPGLGEKLFF
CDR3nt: TGTGCCAGCAGTTCACCGGGACTTGGGGAAAAACTGTTTTTT

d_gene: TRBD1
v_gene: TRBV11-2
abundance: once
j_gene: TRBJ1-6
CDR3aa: CASSSNTGGLNSPLHF
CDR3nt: TGTGCCAGCAGCTCAAATACAGGGGGCTTGAATTCACCCCTCCACTTT

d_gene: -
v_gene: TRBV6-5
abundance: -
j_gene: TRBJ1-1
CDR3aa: CASSTPGVTEAFF
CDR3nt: TGTGCCAGCAGTACCCCGGGGGTTACTGAAGCTTTCTTT

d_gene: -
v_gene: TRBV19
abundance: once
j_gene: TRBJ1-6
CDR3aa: CASSMLVYGNSPLHF
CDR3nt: TGTGCCAGTAGTATGCTGGTGTACGGGAATTCACCCCTCCACTTT

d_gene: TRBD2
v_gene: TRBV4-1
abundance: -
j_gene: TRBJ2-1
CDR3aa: CASSPFFLADSYNEQFF
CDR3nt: TGCGCCAGCAGCCCCTTTTTCCTAGCGGACTCCTACAATGAGCAGTTCTTC

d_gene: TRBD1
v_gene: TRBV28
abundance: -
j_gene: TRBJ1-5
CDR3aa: CASSPRVAGTGIWQPQHF
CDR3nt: TGTGCCAGCAGTCCAAGAGTAGCAGGGACAGGTATTTGGCAGCCCCAGCATTTT

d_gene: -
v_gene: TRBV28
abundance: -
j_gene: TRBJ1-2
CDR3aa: CASTRGSNYGYTF
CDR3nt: TGTGCCAGCACAAGGGGTTCTAACTATGGCTACACCTTC

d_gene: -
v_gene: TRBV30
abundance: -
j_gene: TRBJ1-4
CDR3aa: CAWGRGINEKLFF
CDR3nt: TGTGCCTGGGGAAGGGGGATTAATGAAAAACTGTTTTTT

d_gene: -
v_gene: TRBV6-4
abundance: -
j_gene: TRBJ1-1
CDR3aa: CASSVKSDISSLFTEAFF
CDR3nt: TGTGCCAGCAGTGTAAAATCGGACATATCTTCGCTTTTCACTGAAGCTTTCTTT

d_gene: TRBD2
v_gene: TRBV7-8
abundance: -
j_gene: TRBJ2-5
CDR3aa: CASSLGYGGGAQETQYF
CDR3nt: TGTGCCAGCAGCTTAGGATATGGCGGGGGGGCCCAAGAGACCCAGTACTTC

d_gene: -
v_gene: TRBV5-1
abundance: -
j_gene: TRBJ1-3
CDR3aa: CASSLGSGSGNTIYF
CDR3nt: TGCGCCAGCAGCTTGGGTTCAGGCTCTGGAAACACCATATATTTT

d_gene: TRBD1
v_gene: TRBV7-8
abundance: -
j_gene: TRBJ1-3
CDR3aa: CASSLRDLQGSSGNTIYF
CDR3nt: TGTGCCAGCAGCTTAAGGGACCTACAGGGGAGCTCTGGAAACACCATATATTTT

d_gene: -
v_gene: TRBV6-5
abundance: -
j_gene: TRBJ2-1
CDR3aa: CASSYSRGPYNEQFF
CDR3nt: TGTGCCAGCAGTTACTCCCGAGGGCCCTACAATGAGCAGTTCTTC

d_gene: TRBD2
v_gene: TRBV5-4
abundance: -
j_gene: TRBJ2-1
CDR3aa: CASSLALAAYNEQFF
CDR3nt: TGTGCCAGCAGCTTGGCTCTAGCGGCCTACAATGAGCAGTTCTTC

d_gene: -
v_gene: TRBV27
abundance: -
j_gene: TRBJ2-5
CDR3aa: CASSSPLEEETQYF
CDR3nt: TGTGCCAGCAGTTCGCCACTGGAGGAAGAGACCCAGTACTTC

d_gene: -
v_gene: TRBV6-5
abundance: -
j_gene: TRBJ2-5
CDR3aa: CASSRTQGWETQYF
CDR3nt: TGTGCCAGCAGCAGAACCCAGGGGTGGGAGACCCAGTACTTC

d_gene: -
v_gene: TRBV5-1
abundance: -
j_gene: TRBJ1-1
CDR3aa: CASSFGGPGTEAFF
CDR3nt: TGCGCCAGCAGCTTTGGGGGGCCGGGAACTGAAGCTTTCTTT

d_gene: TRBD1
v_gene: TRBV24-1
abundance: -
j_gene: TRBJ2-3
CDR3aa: CATGDREWSDTQYF
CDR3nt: TGTGCCACCGGAGACAGGGAGTGGTCAGATACGCAGTATTTT

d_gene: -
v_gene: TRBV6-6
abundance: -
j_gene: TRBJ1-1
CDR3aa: CATIRVSNTEAFF
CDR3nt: TGTGCCACGATCCGGGTTTCGAACACTGAAGCTTTCTTT

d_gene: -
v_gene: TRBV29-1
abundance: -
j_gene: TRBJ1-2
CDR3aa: CSVGSGEVSYGYTF
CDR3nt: TGCAGCGTTGGTAGCGGGGAGGTCTCCTATGGCTACACCTTC

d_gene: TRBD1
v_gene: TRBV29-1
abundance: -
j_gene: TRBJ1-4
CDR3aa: CSVEGSGQGGEKLFF
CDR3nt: TGCAGCGTTGAAGGCTCCGGCCAGGGGGGCGAAAAACTGTTTTTT

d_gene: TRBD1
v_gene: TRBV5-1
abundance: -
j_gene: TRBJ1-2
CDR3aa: CASSPRQGPDGYTF
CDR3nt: TGCGCCAGCAGCCCCAGACAGGGTCCGGATGGCTACACCTTC

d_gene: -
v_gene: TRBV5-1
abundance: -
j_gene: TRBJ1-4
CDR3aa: CASSLDSSDEKLFF
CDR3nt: TGCGCCAGCAGCCTAGACAGTTCGGATGAAAAACTGTTTTTT

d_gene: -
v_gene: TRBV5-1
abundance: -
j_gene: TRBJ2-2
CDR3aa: CASSLEFGGNTGELFF
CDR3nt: TGCGCCAGCAGCTTGGAATTCGGGGGGAACACCGGGGAGCTGTTTTTT

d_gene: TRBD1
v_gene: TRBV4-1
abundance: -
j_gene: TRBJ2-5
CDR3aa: CASSLGTAQETQYF
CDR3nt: TGCGCCAGCAGTCTTGGGACAGCTCAAGAGACCCAGTACTTC

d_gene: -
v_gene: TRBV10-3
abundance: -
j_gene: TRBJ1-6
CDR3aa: CAISPGRGTYNSPLHF
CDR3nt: TGTGCCATCAGTCCGGGTAGGGGCACATATAATTCACCCCTCCACTTT

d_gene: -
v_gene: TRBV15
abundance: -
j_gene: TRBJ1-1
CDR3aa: CATSRDLDWRDTEAFF
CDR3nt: TGTGCCACCAGCAGAGATCTAGACTGGAGGGACACTGAAGCTTTCTTT

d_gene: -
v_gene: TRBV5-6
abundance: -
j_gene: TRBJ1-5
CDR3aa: CASSLGAGHQPQHF
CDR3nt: TGTGCCAGCAGCTTGGGAGCAGGGCATCAGCCCCAGCATTTT

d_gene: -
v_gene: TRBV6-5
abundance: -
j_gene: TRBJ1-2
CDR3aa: CASSYKQSYGYTF
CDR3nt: TGTGCCAGCAGTTACAAACAGTCCTATGGCTACACCTTC

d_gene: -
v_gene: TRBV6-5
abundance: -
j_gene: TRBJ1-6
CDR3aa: CASSYIGTAVAVPLHF
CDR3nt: TGTGCCAGCAGTTACATCGGGACCGCGGTTGCGGTACCCCTCCACTTT

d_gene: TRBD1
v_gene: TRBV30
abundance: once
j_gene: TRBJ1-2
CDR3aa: CAWSVSGTGGDGYTF
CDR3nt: TGTGCCTGGAGTGTATCAGGGACAGGGGGCGATGGCTACACCTTC

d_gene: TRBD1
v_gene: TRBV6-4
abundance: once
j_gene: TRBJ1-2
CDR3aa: CASSDSAGTGADYGYTF
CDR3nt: TGTGCCAGCAGTGACTCCGCCGGGACAGGGGCGGACTATGGCTACACCTTC

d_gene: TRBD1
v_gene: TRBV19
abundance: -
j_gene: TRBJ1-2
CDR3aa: CASSTGQVVNTF
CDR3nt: TGTGCCAGTAGTACCGGACAGGTTGTCAACACCTTC

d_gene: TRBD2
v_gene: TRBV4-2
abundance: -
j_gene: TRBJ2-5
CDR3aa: CASSQVGTSGKKTQYF
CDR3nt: TGTGCCAGCAGCCAAGTTGGGACTAGCGGGAAAAAGACCCAGTACTTC

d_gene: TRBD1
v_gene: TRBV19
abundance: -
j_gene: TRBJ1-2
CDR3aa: CASSNRGADYGYTF
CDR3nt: TGTGCCAGTAGTAACAGGGGTGCCGACTATGGCTACACCTTC

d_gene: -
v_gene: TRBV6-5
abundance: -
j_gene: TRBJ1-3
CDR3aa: CASSYSQGTGNTIYF
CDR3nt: TGTGCCAGCAGTTACTCGCAGGGAACTGGAAACACCATATATTTT

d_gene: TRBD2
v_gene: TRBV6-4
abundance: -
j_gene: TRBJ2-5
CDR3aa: CASSSTSGGQETQYF
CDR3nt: TGTGCCAGCAGTTCGACTAGCGGGGGCCAAGAGACCCAGTACTTC

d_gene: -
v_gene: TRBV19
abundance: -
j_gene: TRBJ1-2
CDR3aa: CASSDGQGGYGYTF
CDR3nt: TGTGCCAGTAGCGACGGGCAGGGCGGCTATGGCTACACCTTC

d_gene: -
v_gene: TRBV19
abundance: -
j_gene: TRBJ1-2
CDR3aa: CASSSPREVVSGYTF
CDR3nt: TGTGCCAGTAGTTCCCCCAGGGAGGTGGTCAGCGGCTACACCTTC

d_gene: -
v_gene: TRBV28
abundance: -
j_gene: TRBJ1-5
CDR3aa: CASTTNQPQHF
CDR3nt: TGTGCCAGCACAACTAATCAGCCCCAGCATTTT

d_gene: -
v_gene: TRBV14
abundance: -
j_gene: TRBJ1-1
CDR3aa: CASSQSSLSMNTEAFF
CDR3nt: TGTGCCAGCAGCCAATCCTCCTTAAGCATGAACACTGAAGCTTTCTTT

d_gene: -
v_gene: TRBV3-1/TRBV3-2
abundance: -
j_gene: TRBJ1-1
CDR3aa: CASSQLAGGAFF
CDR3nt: TGTGCCAGCAGCCAACTGGCGGGGGGAGCTTTCTTT

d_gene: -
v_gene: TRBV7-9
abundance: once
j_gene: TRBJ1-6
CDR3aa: CASSLSAAGRSSPLHF
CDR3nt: TGTGCCAGCAGCTTAAGTGCGGCGGGGAGAAGTTCACCCCTCCACTTT

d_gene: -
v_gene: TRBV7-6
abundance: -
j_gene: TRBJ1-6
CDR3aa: CASSLGQGHNSPLHF
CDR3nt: TGTGCCAGCAGCTTAGGTCAGGGCCATAATTCACCCCTCCACTTT

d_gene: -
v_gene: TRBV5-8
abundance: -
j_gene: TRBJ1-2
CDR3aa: CASSLAPGPYGYTF
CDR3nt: TGTGCCAGCAGCTTGGCCCCAGGGCCCTATGGCTACACCTTC

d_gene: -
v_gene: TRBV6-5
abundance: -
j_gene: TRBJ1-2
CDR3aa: CASRLDEGYGYTF
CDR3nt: TGTGCCAGCAGACTTGATGAGGGCTATGGCTACACCTTC

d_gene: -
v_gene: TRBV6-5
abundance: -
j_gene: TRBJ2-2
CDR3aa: CASSWDSRGGELFF
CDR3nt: TGTGCCAGCAGCTGGGATTCTCGGGGGGGGGAGCTGTTTTTT

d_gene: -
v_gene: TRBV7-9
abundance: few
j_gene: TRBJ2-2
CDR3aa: CASSLVTGELFF
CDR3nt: TGTGCCAGCAGCTTAGTTACGGGGGAGCTGTTTTTT

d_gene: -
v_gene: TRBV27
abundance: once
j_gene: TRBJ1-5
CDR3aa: CASSLHLEQPQHF
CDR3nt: TGTGCCAGCAGTTTACACCTAGAGCAGCCCCAGCATTTT

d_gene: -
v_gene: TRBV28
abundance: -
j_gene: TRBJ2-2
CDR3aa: CASIPGGGRARGELFF
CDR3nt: TGTGCCAGCATCCCAGGGGGCGGGAGGGCCCGCGGGGAGCTGTTTTTT

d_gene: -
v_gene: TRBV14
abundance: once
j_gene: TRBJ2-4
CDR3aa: CASSQDGGNIQYF
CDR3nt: TGTGCCAGCAGCCAAGATGGGGGAAACATTCAGTACTTC

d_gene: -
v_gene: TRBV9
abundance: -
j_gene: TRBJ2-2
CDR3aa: CASSPGGVYTGELFF
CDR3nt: TGTGCCAGCAGCCCGGGTGGTGTCTACACCGGGGAGCTGTTTTTT